This paragraph covers one T cell receptor beta chain sequence. Its antigen is not known. One end of the junction is discordant with germline, which a read error may explain. CDR3 length: 14 amino acids. Per the germline V gene, CDR1 is SSHAT and CDR2 is FNYEAQ (reference sequence). The sample is drawn from a study of cytomegalovirus exposure and HLA in healthy donors. As for the study in general: HLA-typed donors were the source of 80 million to 90 million unique TCRs, which an early data release held.

The PCR employed 60 Vbeta primers together with 13 Jbeta primers. Assay: immunoSEQ multiplex PCR; the TCRdb copy retains only in-frame clones and omits some. The sample includes around 120,000 clones, more than 60% of them seen just once. Whole-study results and caveats: An ancestry cluster, one associated with Asian ancestry, reportedly showed fewer N-insertions than the approximately 700-donor mean in a later analysis. For most TCR beta V segments, an earlier analysis put the productive rate at about 90% or about 30% of the time. Three chains linked to CMV were shown in vitro to be specific for CMV antigens.

This sequence joins TRBV7-7 and TRBJ2-5; a weak D match, TRBD2 (5 bases). Sequenced sample: PBMCs. The clonotype originates from a woman between 40 and 55 years old in good health and CMV-seropositive. The CDR3 DNA is TGTGCTAGCAGCTTAGCAGAGTCCGGAGGGACCCAGTACTTC. Residues: CASSLAESGGTQYF.